Presented here are 10 T cell receptor beta chains from one specimen sequenced in a study of shared clonotypes between healthy human individuals. Sequencing was performed with immunoSEQ multiplex PCR; in TCRdb, only in-frame clones are kept and a portion is missing. The sample holds millions of clones; over 90% are singletons and the top ten take 0.39%. Sequenced material: naive CD4+ T cells from PBMCs. Subset in this sample: CD45RA+ positively selected. These receptors were collected from a young man in good health. Some clones in this sample may be carry-over from other donors' samples.

The rearrangement joins TRBV28 to TRBJ2-3; TRBD2 agrees at 7 bases. Germline V gene lookup returns CDR1 MDHEN and CDR2 SYDVKM. The CDR3 covers 17 residues. The ends lost 3 bases at V and 7 bases at J; junction bases unmatched: 16. The CDR3 DNA reads as TGTGCCAGCAGTTTCCCACCCGGCGGGAGAGGGATACATACGCAGTATTTT. Translating gives CASSFPPGGRGIHTQYF.

The J gene is TRBJ2-1, the V gene TRBV7-3; D ambiguous. The germline V gene encodes CDR1 SGHTA and CDR2 FQGTGA. The CDR3 loop spans 13 amino acids. V lost 5 bases and J 6 bases, leaving 11 bases between the germline ends. The CDR3 nucleotides read TGTGCCAGCAGCCCTACACCCTTCAATGAGCAGTTCTTC. Protein sequence: CASSPTPFNEQFF.

The chain recombines TRBV4-2 with TRBJ2-7; D perhaps matches TRBD1 (6 bases). Germline V gene lookup returns CDR1 LGHNA and CDR2 YNFKEQ. There are 17 residues in the CDR3. V was pared by 4 bases and J by 2 bases, with 21 bases between. The CDR3 here is CASSPDRNRVVTYEQYF. The CDR3 nucleotides are TGTGCCAGCAGCCCCGACAGGAACAGGGTGGTAACCTACGAGCAGTACTTC.

This clone turned up a few times. The chain is built from TRBV6-6 and TRBJ1-1; D gene uncertain. Germline V lookup: CDR1 MNHNY, CDR2 SVGAGI (reference sequence). Trimming left V 6 bases short and J 8 bases short, with 10 bases between. The CDR3 loop spans 11 amino acids. In nucleotides, the CDR3 is TGTGCCAGCAGCAACCGGAGAGAAGCTTTCTTT. This gives the protein CASSNRREAFF.

This chain joins TRBV15 and TRBJ2-1, with 7 bases aligning to TRBD2. This CDR3 has 15 amino acids. Trimming at V came to 0 bases and at J to 2 bases, leaving 1 base not matched to a gene. Germline-derived CDR1 and CDR2 are LNHNV and YYDKDF (reference sequence). CDR3 nucleotide sequence: TGTGCCACCAGCAGAGAGAGCGGGACCTACAATGAGCAGTTCTTC. This translates into CATSRESGTYNEQFF. Complete variable domain (other parts from reference TRBV15 and TRBJ2-1): DAMVIQNPRYQVTQFGKPVTLSCSQTLNHNVMYWYQQKSSQAPKLLFHYYDKDFNNEADTPDNFQSRRPNTSFCFLDIRSPGLGDTAMYLCATSRESGTYNEQFFGPGTRLTVL.

This chain joins TRBV25-1 and TRBJ1-2, with 7 bases identical to TRBD1. J lost 5 bases, V lost 2 bases, and 8 bases had no gene match. Germline V lookup: CDR1 MGHDK, CDR2 SYGVNS. The CDR3 has 15 amino acids. This CDR3 reads CASSEAGTVLYGYTF. DNA for the CDR3: TGTGCCAGCAGTGAAGCCGGGACAGTTCTTTATGGCTACACCTTC.

The chain recombines TRBV19 with TRBJ2-2, with TRBD2 matching over 10 bases. J was trimmed by 6 bases and V by 6 bases; bases with no gene match: 4. CDR1 and CDR2 from the germline V gene are LNHDA and SQIVND (reference sequence). The CDR3 is made up of 14 amino acids. CDR3 in DNA: TGTGCCAGTAGGAGCGGGAGGGCCGCCGGGGAGCTGTTTTTT. Its protein is CASRSGRAAGELFF.

This rearrangement joins TRBV19 to TRBJ2-3; D ambiguous. The CDR3 is 13 amino acids. V lost 5 bases and J 2 bases, leaving 8 bases between the germline ends. Germline-derived CDR1 and CDR2 are LNHDA and SQIVND (reference sequence). The chain's CDR3 is CASSPQATDTQYF. The CDR3 DNA reads as TGTGCCAGTAGTCCCCAGGCCACAGATACGCAGTATTTT.

The J gene is TRBJ2-3, the V gene TRBV7-9, with D perhaps given as TRBD1 or TRBD2 (5 bases each). Germline-derived CDR1 and CDR2 are SEHNR and FQNEAQ (reference sequence). V was pared by 5 bases and J by 4 bases, with 10 bases between. The CDR3 runs 13 residues. The CDR3 region is CASSPGTPDTQYF. The CDR3 bases are TGTGCCAGCAGCCCTGGGACCCCAGATACGCAGTATTTT.

The V and J genes are TRBV4-1 and TRBJ2-1, with 10 bases that match TRBD2. Trimming took 5 bases from V and 2 from J; bases not matched to a gene: 24. The CDR3 extends over 22 amino acids. The germline V gene has CDR1 MGHRA and CDR2 YSYEKL. The CDR3 loop is CASSSTPTQQGSGRVTYNEQFF. CDR3 bases: TGCGCCAGCAGCTCAACACCGACACAGCAAGGGAGCGGGAGGGTCACCTACAATGAGCAGTTCTTC.